Sequencing of this T cell receptor (beta chain) was carried out in a study of T cells in Graves' hyperthyroidism and ophthalmopathy. Study results and caveats: Before onset, by a median of around 6.4 months, the model predicted ophthalmopathy.

Stable Graves' hyperthyroidism denoted no ophthalmopathy progression over 18 months. This clonotype has more than one count but fewer than ten. Its antigen is undetermined. Amplified TCR beta CDR3 regions derived from RNA transcripts. First-round RT-PCR with HTBI primers amplified the TCR CDR3 region. TCRdb fed the multiplex PCR reads into MiXCR, producing one record per CDR3 protein. The table shows 400,000 to 500,000 distinct CDR3 sequences, with approximately 15% occurring only once. V was clipped by 4 bases and J by 0 bases; unmatched bases: 5. Germline-derived CDR1 and CDR2 are KGHSH and LQKENI. The CDR3 contains 15 residues.

The chain combines TRBV18 with TRBJ2-5; TRBD2 matches at 7 bases. The specimen was blood. This clonotype was obtained from a woman younger than 30 with Graves' hyperthyroidism. This chain's CDR3 is CASSQTSWYQETQYF. CDR3 in DNA: TGTGCCAGCTCACAGACTAGCTGGTACCAAGAGACCCAGTACTTC.